The clone carrying this T cell receptor (beta chain) has only a few counts. The data belong to a study of response to subunit inactivated influenza vaccine. TCRdb processed the RT-PCR reads anew with MiXCR; each CDR3 protein has one entry. The repertoire has roughly 160,000 distinct CDR3 sequences, roughly 10% of them found once; the top ten carry roughly an eighth. This CDR3 spans 18 amino acids. V shed 2 bases and J 4 bases; nucleotides not matched to a gene: 10. Germline CDR1 is DFQATT and CDR2 is SNEGSKA (reference sequence). The receptor's source is a man aged 50-59 years who received an inactivated influenza vaccine. The rearrangement joins TRBV20-1 to TRBJ2-1, with 14 bases fitting TRBD2. The material sequenced was non-naive T cells sorted from PBMCs, taken about 40 days after vaccination. CDR3 nucleotides: TGCAGTGCTAGATCCGGGACTAGCGGGAGATCCCTTTACAATGAGCAGTTCTTC. Translating gives CSARSGTSGRSLYNEQFF.